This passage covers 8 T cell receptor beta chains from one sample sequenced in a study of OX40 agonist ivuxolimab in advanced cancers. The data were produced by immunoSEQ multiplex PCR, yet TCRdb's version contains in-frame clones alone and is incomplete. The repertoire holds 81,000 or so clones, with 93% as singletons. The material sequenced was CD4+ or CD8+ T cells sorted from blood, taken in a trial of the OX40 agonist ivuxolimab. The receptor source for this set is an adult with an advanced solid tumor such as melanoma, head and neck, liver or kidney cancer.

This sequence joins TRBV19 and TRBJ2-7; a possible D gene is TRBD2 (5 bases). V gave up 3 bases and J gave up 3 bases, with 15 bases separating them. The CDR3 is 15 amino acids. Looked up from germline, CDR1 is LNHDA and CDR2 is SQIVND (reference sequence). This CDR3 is CASSISFGRGYEQYF. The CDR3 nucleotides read TGTGCCAGTAGTATTTCGTTTGGCCGGGGCTACGAGCAGTACTTC. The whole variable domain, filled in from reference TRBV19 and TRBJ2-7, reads DGGITQSPKYLFRKEGQNVTLSCEQNLNHDAMYWYRQDPGQGLRLIYYSQIVNDFQKGDIAEGYSVSREKKESFPLTVTSAQKNPTAFYLCASSISFGRGYEQYFGPGTRLTVT.

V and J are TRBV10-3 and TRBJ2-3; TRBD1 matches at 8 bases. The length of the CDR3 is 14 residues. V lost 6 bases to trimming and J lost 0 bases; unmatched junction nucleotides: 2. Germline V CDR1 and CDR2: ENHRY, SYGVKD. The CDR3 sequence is CAISGTGSTDTQYF. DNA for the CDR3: TGTGCCATCAGCGGGACAGGTAGCACAGATACGCAGTATTTT.

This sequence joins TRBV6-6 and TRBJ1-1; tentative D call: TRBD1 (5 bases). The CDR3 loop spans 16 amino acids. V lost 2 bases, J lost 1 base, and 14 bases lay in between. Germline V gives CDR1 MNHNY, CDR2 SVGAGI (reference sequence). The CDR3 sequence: CASSYPTDIRNTEAFF. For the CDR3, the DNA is TGTGCCAGCAGTTACCCCACGGACATTAGGAACACTGAAGCTTTCTTT.

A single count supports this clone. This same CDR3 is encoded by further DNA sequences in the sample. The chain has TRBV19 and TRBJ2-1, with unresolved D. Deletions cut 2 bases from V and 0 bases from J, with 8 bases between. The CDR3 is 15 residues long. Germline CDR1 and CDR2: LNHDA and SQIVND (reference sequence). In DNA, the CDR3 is TGTGCCAGTAGTATAAGTGGTTACTCCTACAATGAGCAGTTCTTC. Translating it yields CASSISGYSYNEQFF.

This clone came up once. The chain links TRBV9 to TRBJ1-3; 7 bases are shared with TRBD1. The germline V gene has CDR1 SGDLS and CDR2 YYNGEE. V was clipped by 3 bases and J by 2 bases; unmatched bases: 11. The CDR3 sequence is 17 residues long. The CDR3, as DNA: TGTGCCAGCAGCGACCGACAGGGACGAACCGCTGGAAACACCATATATTTT. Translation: CASSDRQGRTAGNTIYF.

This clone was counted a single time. CDR3 region: CASRFDDSLPNTEAFF. The CDR3 DNA follows: TGTGCCAGTAGATTTGATGACAGTCTCCCTAACACTGAAGCTTTCTTT. The gene calls are TRBV19 and TRBJ1-1, with D perhaps TRBD1 (5 bases). This CDR3 is built from 16 residues. Trimming shortened V by 6 bases and J by 2 bases, and 19 bases separated the two germline ends. From germline, CDR1 is LNHDA and CDR2 SQIVND (reference sequence).

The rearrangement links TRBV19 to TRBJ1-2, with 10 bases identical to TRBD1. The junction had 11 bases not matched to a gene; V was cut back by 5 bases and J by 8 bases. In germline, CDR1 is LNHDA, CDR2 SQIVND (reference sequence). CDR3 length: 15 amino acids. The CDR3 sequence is CASSPRDRGMEGYTF. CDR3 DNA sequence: TGTGCCAGTAGTCCCCGGGACAGGGGTATGGAAGGCTACACCTTC.

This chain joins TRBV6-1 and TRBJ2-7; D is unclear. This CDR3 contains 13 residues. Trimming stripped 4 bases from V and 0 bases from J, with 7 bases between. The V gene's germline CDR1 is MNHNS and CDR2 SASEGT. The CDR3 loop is CASSALRSYEQYF. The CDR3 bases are TGTGCCAGCAGTGCACTGCGCTCCTACGAGCAGTACTTC.